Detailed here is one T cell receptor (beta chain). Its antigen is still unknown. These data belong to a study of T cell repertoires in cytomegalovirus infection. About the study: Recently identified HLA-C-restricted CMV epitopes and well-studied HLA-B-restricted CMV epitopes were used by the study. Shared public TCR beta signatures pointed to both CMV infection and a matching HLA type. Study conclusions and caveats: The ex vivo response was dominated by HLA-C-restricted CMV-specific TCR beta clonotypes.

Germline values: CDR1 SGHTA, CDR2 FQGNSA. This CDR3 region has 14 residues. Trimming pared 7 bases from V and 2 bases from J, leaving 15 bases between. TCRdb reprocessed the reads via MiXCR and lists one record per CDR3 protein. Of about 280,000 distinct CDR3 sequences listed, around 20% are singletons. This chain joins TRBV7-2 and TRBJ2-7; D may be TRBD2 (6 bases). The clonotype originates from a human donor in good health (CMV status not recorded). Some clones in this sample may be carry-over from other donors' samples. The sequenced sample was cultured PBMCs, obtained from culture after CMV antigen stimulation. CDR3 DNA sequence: TGTGCCAGCACCCCGTCCGGCGGGGCCTACGAGCAGTACTTC. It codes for CASTPSGGAYEQYF.